The TCR beta chain under discussion was sequenced for a study of T cells after yellow fever vaccination (dated by TCRdb to between 2018 and 2021). Study-wide context: Libraries from fractions with low cell numbers were prepared with the SMART-Seq v4 Ultra Low Input RNA kit. Two healthy male donors made up the cohort, one aged 18 to 29 years and the other aged 30 to 40 years. Blood was drawn at multiple timepoints before and after primary and secondary immunization, with bulk PBMC replicates and cell subsets isolated. To follow T-cell clones before and after primary and booster YFV17D yellow fever vaccination, bulk TCR alpha and beta repertoires were sequenced over time. Summary of the overall study and its limitations: Because abundant contaminating clonotypes from the bulk population could be contained in FACS-sorted repertoires, computational filtering was required. The study included only two donors, which limits how far the findings can be generalized. The secondary T-cell response was found to be weaker but faster than the primary response, with a peak reached on day 5 rather than on day 15. A small share of clonotypes occurred in both CD4 and CD8 compartments, likely arising from convergent recombination. Most clones expanded after primary vaccination (almost 98% of CD4 and approximately 86% of CD8) were re-detected after the booster, suggesting that broad memory maintenance occurred.

About this clonotype itself: Its recognized antigen is unknown. Base quality data are lacking; no much larger clone is found one base away.

The treatment or condition label of this sample denotes: live attenuated yellow fever vaccine strain. At each blood-draw timepoint, two biological replicates of bulk PBMCs were obtained. A standard Ficoll-Paque protocol was used to isolate PBMCs from peripheral blood. RNA was extracted with TriZol from bulk PBMCs, CD4 and CD8 fractions, and dextramer-positive and dextramer-negative fractions. The junction shows trimming of 4 bases on V and 3 bases on J, plus 8 bases between the germline ends. The CDR3, from cysteine to phenylalanine, totals 14 residues. The sequence is cut down to CDR3 DNA, 42 bases in frame from base 1. Reading the germline V gene gives CDR1 KGHDR and CDR2 SFDVKD. TCR cDNA was made using 5'RACE template switching, a step that added a universal primer site and unique molecular identifiers. Priming for cDNA synthesis came from both the TCR alpha and TCR beta constant segments. Library amplification used two PCR steps, and the second PCR step added sample barcodes and sequencing adapters. Sequencing of the libraries was done on either Illumina HiSeq 2500 (2x100 bp) or NovaSeq (2x150 bp). The paper's data handling went like this. Reads were demultiplexed and collapsed into UMI consensus sequences with MIGEC, and V(D)J alignment was performed with MiXCR. Vaccine-responding clonotypes were defined with edgeR using replicate PBMC samples, requiring FDR below 0.01 and a log2 fold change above 5 up to day 15. Each bulk clonotype received a CD4 or CD8 identity based on whether the sequenced CD4 or CD8 repertoire contained that clonotype at higher abundance. Starting from the raw public reads, TCRdb applied fastp trimming at Q25, assembled clones with MiXCR and retained in-frame beta chains. Rows are unified per CDR3 protein, each entry keeping the most common DNA and genes. The V and J calls and clone size are TCRdb's, not the authors'. For this sample there are 450,000 to 650,000 distinct CDR3 sequences; 20% to 25% appear just once. Of the sample, roughly a sixth falls within the top ten clones.

This clonotype originated in a man in his late teens or twenties who received the YFV17D yellow fever vaccine. The sample consisted of PBMCs, taken roughly 20 days after the first yellow fever vaccination. Recombination linked TRBV24-1 to TRBJ2-2; the D segment cannot be called with confidence. The CDR3 reads CATSEPGDTGELFF. The nucleotide sequence reads TGTGCCACCAGTGAACCGGGCGACACCGGGGAGCTGTTTTTT.